One T cell receptor beta chain is described in this entry. J lost 0 bases, V lost 6 bases, and 7 bases had no gene match. This CDR3 has 15 amino acids. The germline gives CDR1 SEHNR, CDR2 FQNEAQ (reference sequence). The data were taken from a study of spatial heterogeneity in lung cancer. Time point specified: sample taken at primary tumor resection. The authors sequenced whole RNA from tumor, nontumor lung or frozen PBMC without sorting. TCR cDNA molecules each had a unique molecular identifier. One entry per CDR3 protein results from TCRdb running MiXCR on the 5' RACE reads. This sample yields under 15,000 distinct CDR3 sequences, of which around 15% are seen a single time; under 45% belongs to the top ten.

The sequencing here drew on PBMCs, taken at surgery. V and J are TRBV7-9 and TRBJ2-5; 7 bases align to TRBD1. The TCR originated in a male donor with early-stage non-small cell lung cancer. The CDR3 coding sequence is TGTGCCAGCAGGGGGGACAGCACTTACCAAGAGACCCAGTACTTC. Protein: CASRGDSTYQETQYF.